One sample yielded the 16 T cell receptor beta chains listed below, sequenced in a study of identical twins. MiXCR was run by TCRdb on the 5' RACE reads, yielding one entry per CDR3 protein. The sample holds 650,000 to 750,000 distinct CDR3 sequences, less than 25% seen once. The sample also formed part of further work on T cells expressing NK-cell markers.

The sample taken for sequencing was PBMCs. All receptors derive from a woman aged 18-35 years in good health.

The chain recombines TRBV9 with TRBJ2-1; D is possibly TRBD1 or TRBD2 (5 bases each). Trimming shortened V by 0 bases and J by 10 bases, and 11 bases separated the two germline ends. The CDR3 consists of 13 residues. CDR1 SGDLS and CDR2 YYNGEE come from the germline V gene. The CDR3 DNA sequence: TGTGCCAGCAGCGTAGGGGGGAATGGCGAGCAGTTCTTC. The encoded protein is CASSVGGNGEQFF.

In its sample, this clonotype was seen a few times. The chain is built from TRBV28 and TRBJ2-5; the D call may be TRBD1 or TRBD2 (6 bases each). Trimming pared 7 bases from V and 5 bases from J, leaving 17 bases between. The length of the CDR3 is 14 residues. Germline CDR1 is MDHEN and CDR2 is SYDVKM. The CDR3 region is CASNPGGQGETQYF. DNA of the CDR3: TGTGCCAGCAATCCTGGGGGGCAGGGGGAGACCCAGTACTTC.

A few counts support this clonotype. The V gene is TRBV20-1, the J gene TRBJ1-1; D is undetermined. The CDR3 spans 15 residues. With 2 bases removed from V and 2 bases from J, the gap between germline ends came to 15 bases. CDR1 is DFQATT, CDR2 SNEGSKA, per germline (reference sequence). CDR3 amino acids: CSARPGGLGNTEAFF. For the CDR3, the DNA is TGCAGTGCTAGACCCGGTGGTCTCGGAAACACTGAAGCTTTCTTT.

This clonotype was seen a few times. V gene TRBV4-3 combines with J gene TRBJ2-1; either TRBD1 or TRBD2 may supply D (5 bases each). Germline lookup yields CDR1 LGHNA and CDR2 YSLEER. Trimming pared 0 bases from V and 7 bases from J, leaving 25 bases between. This CDR3 is built from 19 residues. CDR3: CASSQDLGLTKGTGNEQFF. The CDR3 coding sequence is TGCGCCAGCAGCCAAGATTTGGGCCTTACTAAAGGGACCGGAAATGAGCAGTTCTTC.

This clonotype came up a few times. The rearrangement links TRBV6-1 to TRBJ2-1; tentatively, D is TRBD1 (6 bases). CDR3 length: 14 residues. Trimming removed 5 bases from V and 6 bases from J, with 14 bases in between. Germline V gene data show CDR1 as MNHNS and CDR2 as SASEGT. Here the CDR3 DNA reads TGTGCCAGCAGTCCTCAGGGGCTGGGCAATGAGCAGTTCTTC. Its protein is CASSPQGLGNEQFF.

This clonotype was counted ten times or more. This chain links TRBV29-1 with TRBJ2-1, with D uncertain. The germline V gene encodes CDR1 SQVTM and CDR2 ANQGSEA. The CDR3 totals 12 residues. V was clipped by 7 bases and J by 7 bases, with 14 bases between them. The CDR3 coding sequence is TGCAGCGCCGAAAGGCGCCAGAATGAGCAGTTCTTC. It is translated as CSAERRQNEQFF.

The sample holds a few counts of this clonotype. The V and J genes are TRBV20-1 and TRBJ2-1; 11 bases agree with TRBD2. This CDR3 contains 14 residues. V was clipped by 5 bases and J by 4 bases; unmatched bases: 4. CDR1 is DFQATT and CDR2 is SNEGSKA in the germline V gene (reference sequence). This chain's CDR3 is CSAPLAGVYNEQFF. The DNA for the CDR3 is TGCAGTGCTCCACTAGCGGGAGTTTACAATGAGCAGTTCTTC.

This clonotype was detected only a few times. This chain connects TRBV25-1 to TRBJ1-2, with D possibly matching TRBD1 (6 bases). Trimming shortened V by 0 bases and J by 8 bases, and 13 bases separated the two germline ends. Germline V lookup: CDR1 MGHDK, CDR2 SYGVNS. The CDR3 has 14 residues. In nucleotides, the CDR3 is TGTGCCAGCAGTGAATATGAGGGGCAGGGGGGCTACACCTTC. Its protein product is CASSEYEGQGGYTF.

This clonotype was found a few times. The J gene is TRBJ2-3, the V gene TRBV11-2; 8 nucleotides agree with TRBD2. The trim removed 5 bases at V and 4 bases at J, leaving 11 bases unmatched. Germline CDR1 and CDR2: SGHAT and FQNNGV. The CDR3 loop spans 16 amino acids. The CDR3 loop is CASSVNPGLVSDTQYF. In nucleotides, the CDR3 is TGTGCCAGCAGCGTGAACCCGGGACTAGTTTCAGATACGCAGTATTTT.

This clonotype has a handful of counts. This chain joins TRBV20-1 and TRBJ1-1; D is unresolved. The germline V gene has CDR1 DFQATT and CDR2 SNEGSKA (reference sequence). Trimming removed 3 bases from V and 1 base from J, with 9 bases in between. CDR3 length: 13 residues. The CDR3 region is CSASQTRNTEAFF. The CDR3 nucleotides are TGCAGTGCTAGCCAAACGAGGAACACTGAAGCTTTCTTT.

This clonotype came up many times. An end of the junction differs from the germline gene, which may be a read error. This chain joins TRBV7-2 and TRBJ1-1, with D possibly TRBD1 on 5 matching bases. Per the germline V gene, CDR1 is SGHTA and CDR2 is FQGNSA. This CDR3 contains 14 residues. The CDR3 region is CASSLAGLNTEAFF. Here the CDR3 DNA reads TGTGCCAGCAGTTTAGCAGGGTTGAACACTGAAGCTTTCTTT. The whole variable domain, remainder taken from reference TRBV7-2 and TRBJ1-1, is GAGVSQSPSNKVTEKGKDVELRCDPISGHTALYWYRQSLGQGLEFLIYFQGNSAPDKSGLPSDRFSAERTGGSVSTLTIQRTQQEDSAVYLCASSLAGLNTEAFFGQGTRLTVV.

The genes are TRBV12-3 or TRBV12-4 and TRBJ2-1, with 8 bases lining up with TRBD2. V shed 5 bases, J shed 8 bases, and the junction held 11 bases outside the gene matches. This CDR3 is 15 amino acids long. The CDR3 coding sequence is TGTGCCAGCAGTCCCCGGGGGGGGGAGCTGGATGAGCAGTTCTTC. It encodes CASSPRGGELDEQFF.

The CDR3: CASSLVESYGYTF. The CDR3 DNA is TGTGCCAGCAGCTTGGTGGAATCCTATGGCTACACCTTC. The chain combines TRBV7-2 with TRBJ1-2, with D hard to call. The V end lost 3 bases, the J end lost 4 bases, and 9 bases lay between the germline ends. CDR3 size: 13 residues. CDR1 and CDR2 from the germline V gene are SGHTA and FQGNSA.

This clonotype was picked up a small number of times. The chain uses TRBV5-1 and TRBJ2-3; possibly TRBD1 or TRBD2 for D (5 bases each). Trimming pared 4 bases from V and 4 bases from J, leaving 19 bases between. CDR3 length: 16 amino acids. CDR1 is SGHRS, CDR2 YFSETQ, per germline. Here the CDR3 DNA reads TGCGCCAGCAGCATAGCCGGGACGGTGGGGGCAGATACGCAGTATTTT. Translating gives CASSIAGTVGADTQYF.

The V call is TRBV20-1, the J call TRBJ1-1; D not certain. V was trimmed by 6 bases and J by 7 bases, leaving 9 bases between them. CDR3 length: 10 amino acids. Looked up from germline, CDR1 is DFQATT and CDR2 is SNEGSKA (reference sequence). CDR3 in amino acids: CSARLVEAFF. The CDR3, as DNA: TGCAGTGCCAGGCTGGTTGAAGCTTTCTTT.

This clonotype was seen a few times. V gene TRBV5-1 combines with J gene TRBJ2-7, with 10 bases fitting TRBD2. The V segment lost 0 bases and the J segment 4 bases; nucleotides outside the gene matches: 7. There are 16 residues in the CDR3. Germline assignment: CDR1 SGHRS and CDR2 YFSETQ. The CDR3 DNA reads TGCGCCAGCAGCTTGGAACCTAGCGGGGGATTGTACGAGCAGTACTTC. Translation gives CASSLEPSGGLYEQYF.